This T cell receptor (beta chain) was retrieved from a study of regulatory T cells in long-lasting Graves disease. Study in general: Disease was considered persistent Graves' disease after over 5 years of antithyroid drugs (with positive TSH receptor antibodies). Study observations and caveats: Persistent disease preferred TRBV28, TRBJ1-2 and TRBJ2-5; new disease, TRBV20-1 and TRBJ2-1.

Time point here: persistent/refractory GD, antithyroid drugs over 5 years with positive TRAb. From PBMCs, RNA was extracted and then used to make the TCR library. CDR3 length: 17 residues. V was pared by 4 bases and J by 1 base, with 10 bases of the junction left unmatched. The germline V gene encodes CDR1 SGHRS and CDR2 YFSETQ. This clonotype was seen only a few times. Its antigen is unidentified. Combining iRepertoire HTBI primers with Arm-PCR of CDR3 regions, the authors built TCR beta libraries. TCRdb processed the multiplex PCR reads anew with MiXCR; each CDR3 protein has one entry. The table shows around 340,000 distinct CDR3 sequences, with about 18% occurring only once.

Source: peripheral blood mononuclear cells (PBMCs), taken when the disease was refractory, from a patient treated with antithyroid drugs. The chain combines TRBV5-1 with TRBJ2-2, with 7 bases aligning to TRBD1. The clonotype was recovered from a female donor with Graves disease. The CDR3 loop reads CASSPPGTALNTGELFF. The CDR3 bases are TGCGCCAGCAGCCCGCCCGGGACAGCCTTGAACACCGGGGAGCTGTTTTTT.